These 27 T cell receptor beta chains were sequenced from one sample in a study of T-cell reconstitution after alpha-beta-depleted transplantation in children. Unique molecular identifiers were incorporated during preparation of the TCRbeta library. MiXCR was run by TCRdb on the PCR reads, yielding one entry per CDR3 protein. The sample holds 130,000 to 150,000 distinct CDR3 sequences, 8.5% to 10% seen once. The starting material was PBMCs, mostly from graft donor cells, obtained 180 days after TCRalphabeta/CD19-depleted stem cell transplant. Source of these receptors: a female patient under 10 years old who had a stem cell transplant for congenital amegakaryocytic thrombocytopenia, so the T cells may come from the graft donor.

This clonotype was seen only a few times. The chain is built from TRBV12-3 or TRBV12-4 and TRBJ2-1; D ambiguous. This CDR3 is 16 amino acids long. V lost 3 bases and J lost 7, with 19 bases in between. The CDR3 coding sequence is TGTGCCAGCAGTTTCTCAGGTTCTTCCTTGGTTAATGAGCAGTTCTTC. It codes for CASSFSGSSLVNEQFF.

The chain combines TRBV20-1 with TRBJ2-1, with unresolved D. Germline V gene sequence: CDR1 DFQATT, CDR2 SNEGSKA (reference sequence). The CDR3 runs 14 residues. V lost 4 bases to trimming and J lost 3 bases, with 13 bases between them. The CDR3 reads CSAIPTLGYNEQFF. DNA for the CDR3: TGCAGTGCTATACCTACTCTTGGCTACAATGAGCAGTTCTTC.

This clonotype was counted at least ten times. The chain combines TRBV5-4 with TRBJ1-1; D ambiguous. V was clipped by 2 bases and J by 1 base, with 9 bases between them. The CDR3 runs 14 residues. Germline assignment: CDR1 SGHNT and CDR2 YYREEE (reference sequence). The CDR3: CASSFPLSNTEAFF. Here the CDR3 DNA reads TGTGCCAGCAGCTTCCCTCTATCGAACACTGAAGCTTTCTTT.

CDR3 nucleotide sequence: TGTGCCAGCAGCCAGATAGGACGGGAAGGGGAAAAACTGTTTTTT. Its translation: CASSQIGREGEKLFF. The genes are TRBV5-4 and TRBJ1-4; no firm D call. CDR3 length equals 15 residues. Germline V gene lookup returns CDR1 SGHNT and CDR2 YYREEE (reference sequence). The germline V and J ends were trimmed by 4 bases and 8 bases, with 18 bases remaining between them. The whole variable domain, filled in from reference TRBV5-4 and TRBJ1-4, reads ETGVTQSPTHLIKTRGQQVTLRCSSQSGHNTVSWYQQALGQGPQFIFQYYREEENGRGNFPPRFSGLQFPNYSSELNVNALELDDSALYLCASSQIGREGEKLFFGSGTQLSVL.

This clonotype was picked up a small number of times. This chain connects TRBV12-3 or TRBV12-4 to TRBJ2-7, with TRBD1 matching 8 bases. The CDR3 runs 11 residues. The V gene end was trimmed by 7 bases and the J gene end by 5 bases; junction bases not matched to a gene: 1. CDR3 sequence (DNA): TGTGCCAGCACAGGGGGCCACGAGCAGTACTTC. Its translation: CASTGGHEQYF.

This clonotype came up many times. DNA for the CDR3: TGCAGTGCCAGACTAGCGGCCTACACAGATACGCAGTATTTT. It is translated as CSARLAAYTDTQYF. The chain recombines TRBV20-1 with TRBJ2-3; 9 bases are shared with TRBD2. This CDR3 has 14 amino acids. Trimming took 6 bases from V and 2 from J; bases not matched to a gene: 6. Germline V gives CDR1 DFQATT, CDR2 SNEGSKA (reference sequence).

The CDR3 DNA follows: TGTGCCAGCAGCCAAGCCTTAGGGGAGTACGCCCCTCATGAGCAGTTCTTC. Residues: CASSQALGEYAPHEQFF. The chain couples TRBV4-2 to TRBJ2-1; D tentatively fits TRBD1 or TRBD2 (5 bases each). The CDR3 sequence is 17 residues long. Trimming removed 1 base at V and 8 bases at J, with 21 bases between. Germline V lookup: CDR1 LGHNA, CDR2 YNFKEQ.

Many counts were recorded for this clonotype. J is TRBJ2-7 and V is TRBV20-1, with 8 bases aligning to TRBD2. CDR1 and CDR2 from the germline V gene are DFQATT and SNEGSKA (reference sequence). The junction had 0 bases not matched to a gene; V was cut back by 3 bases and J by 2 bases. The CDR3 is 12 amino acids. In DNA, the CDR3 is TGCAGTGCTAGGACTAGCGCCTACGAGCAGTACTTC. Its protein product is CSARTSAYEQYF.

The sample holds many counts of this clonotype. The chain couples TRBV29-1 to TRBJ2-2; 7 bases match TRBD1. Germline CDR1 is SQVTM and CDR2 is ANQGSEA. Trimming at V came to 4 bases and at J to 5 bases, leaving 7 bases not matched to a gene. The CDR3 contains 14 residues. CDR3 in DNA: TGCAGCGTTGGAGACAGGGTCGATACCGGGGAGCTGTTTTTT. Amino acids: CSVGDRVDTGELFF.

This clonotype was seen ten or more times. The V gene is TRBV20-1, the J gene TRBJ2-2; D is undetermined. The germline V gene has CDR1 DFQATT and CDR2 SNEGSKA (reference sequence). CDR3 length: 12 residues. V was pared by 3 bases and J by 1 base, with 3 bases between. The chain's CDR3 is CSASENTGELFF. CDR3 nucleotides: TGCAGTGCTAGCGAGAACACCGGGGAGCTGTTTTTT.

This clonotype was observed many times. The chain links TRBV20-1 to TRBJ2-3; D perhaps matches TRBD1 (5 bases). The V end lost 7 bases, the J end lost 2 bases, and 16 bases lay between the germline ends. The CDR3 length is 14 residues. Germline assignment: CDR1 DFQATT and CDR2 SNEGSKA (reference sequence). The CDR3 protein is CSGAQGSSTDTQYF. The DNA of the CDR3 is TGCAGTGGAGCCCAGGGTAGCTCCACAGATACGCAGTATTTT.

This clonotype appeared a few times. The CDR3 region has the DNA TGTGCCAGCAGCTTATGGGGGGGGACAAGGCACGAGCAGTACTTC. Its protein is CASSLWGGTRHEQYF. The J gene is TRBJ2-7, the V gene TRBV7-9; possible D gene TRBD2, 7 bases. The V gene lost 2 bases and the J gene lost 5 bases, with 16 bases spanning the gap. The germline CDR1 and CDR2 sequences are SEHNR and FQNEAQ (reference sequence). The CDR3 is 15 residues long.

This clonotype was counted ten times or more. The chain links TRBV12-3 or TRBV12-4 to TRBJ2-3, with 7 nucleotides matching TRBD1. The CDR3 has 15 amino acids. V shed 5 bases, J shed 5 bases, and the junction held 10 bases outside the gene matches. CDR3 loop: CASSDTGVIGDTQYF. CDR3 DNA: TGTGCCAGCAGTGATACAGGGGTTATTGGAGATACGCAGTATTTT.

Ten or more counts support this clonotype. The J gene is TRBJ1-6, the V gene TRBV27; no clear D gene. The CDR3 totals 13 residues. CDR1 is MNHEY, CDR2 SMNVEV, per germline (reference sequence). The V end lost 8 bases, the J end lost 8 bases, and 13 bases lay between the germline ends. The DNA for the CDR3 is TGTGCCAGCTCTGCAGGAAGGCATTCACCCCTCCACTTT. Protein product: CASSAGRHSPLHF.

This clonotype has just a few counts. The CDR3 nucleotides read TGTGCCACCAGCAGACCCCTAGCGGGAGTTTACGAGCAGTACTTC. It yields the protein CATSRPLAGVYEQYF. The chain employs TRBV15 and TRBJ2-7; TRBD2 agrees at 10 bases. The J segment lost 4 bases and the V segment lost 2 bases, leaving 5 bases of the junction unmatched. This CDR3 is built from 15 residues. Per the germline V gene, CDR1 is LNHNV and CDR2 is YYDKDF (reference sequence).

This clonotype occurred many times. V and J are TRBV15 and TRBJ1-2, with D tentatively TRBD1 (5 bases). V lost 0 bases to trimming and J lost 3 bases, with 11 bases between them. Germline V lookup: CDR1 LNHNV, CDR2 YYDKDF (reference sequence). The CDR3 runs 15 residues. CDR3 sequence reads: CATSRDIGAYYGYTF. In nucleotides, the CDR3 is TGTGCCACCAGCAGAGATATTGGGGCTTACTATGGCTACACCTTC.

This clonotype was seen repeatedly, ten times or more. The CDR3 protein is CASSLDSNYGNEQFF. For the CDR3, the DNA is TGTGCCAGCAGCTTAGACAGCAATTACGGCAATGAGCAGTTCTTC. This sequence joins TRBV11-3 and TRBJ2-1; no definite D call. The germline gives CDR1 SGHNT, CDR2 YENEEA. This CDR3 has 15 residues. V was trimmed by 0 bases and J by 6 bases, leaving 12 bases between them.

The table lists this clonotype with many counts. V gene TRBV11-2 combines with J gene TRBJ2-7; TRBD2 matches at 15 bases. The CDR3 contains 16 residues. Germline V gene sequence: CDR1 SGHAT, CDR2 FQNNGV. V shed 0 bases and J 6 bases; nucleotides not matched to a gene: 3. CDR3 residues: CASSLDGLAGGLEQYF. In DNA form, the CDR3 reads TGTGCCAGCAGCTTAGATGGACTAGCGGGAGGGCTCGAGCAGTACTTC.

This clonotype was observed a handful of times. This chain uses TRBV28 with TRBJ1-5; D unclear. Trimming stripped 5 bases from V and 1 base from J, with 6 bases between. The CDR3 consists of 13 residues. The germline gives CDR1 MDHEN, CDR2 SYDVKM. The CDR3 loop reads CASSLRSNQPQHF. The CDR3 DNA is TGTGCCAGCAGTCTACGGAGCAATCAGCCCCAGCATTTT.

About this clonotype itself: Germline and junction disagree at one end, which may indicate a read error. The V and J genes are TRBV5-1 and TRBJ2-7; D may be TRBD1 (6 bases). Germline V CDR1 and CDR2: SGHRS, YFSETQ. This CDR3 is built from 13 residues. Written as DNA, the CDR3 is TGCTCCAGCAGCTTATCAGGGGCCTACGAGCAGTACTTC. This sequence encodes CSSSLSGAYEQYF.

The table lists this clonotype with many counts. In DNA, the CDR3 is TGTGCCAGCAGCCTCGGGATAGCGGGCGGGAGGGGGCAGTTCTTC. Translation gives CASSLGIAGGRGQFF. The V gene is TRBV13, the J gene TRBJ2-1, with TRBD2 matching 9 bases. Trimming cost V 5 bases and J 12 bases; bases outside gene matches: 14. This CDR3 comprises 15 residues. Germline V lookup: CDR1 PRHDT, CDR2 FYEKMQ (reference sequence).

This clonotype occurred a few times. The chain joins TRBV12-3 or TRBV12-4 to TRBJ1-2; 7 bases align to TRBD1. Trimming removed 4 bases from V and 8 bases from J; junction bases left unmatched: 10. The CDR3 is 14 amino acids. The CDR3 sequence: CASSYRDRFRGYTF. The CDR3 nucleotides are TGTGCCAGCAGTTACCGGGACAGATTTCGGGGCTACACCTTC.

In this sample, this clonotype turned up many times. The chain is built from TRBV5-1 and TRBJ2-1; D not resolved. CDR1 and CDR2 from the germline V gene are SGHRS and YFSETQ. Trimming pared 4 bases from V and 3 bases from J, leaving 11 bases between. The CDR3 length is 14 residues. CDR3: CASSRSDNYNEQFF. In DNA, the CDR3 is TGCGCCAGCAGCCGCTCAGACAACTACAATGAGCAGTTCTTC.

This clonotype has at least ten counts. V usage is TRBV6-5 and J usage is TRBJ2-2; TRBD2 might be the D (6 bases). V was clipped by 2 bases and J by 7 bases, with 14 bases between them. This CDR3 has 15 residues. Germline CDR1 MNHEY, CDR2 SVGAGI. CDR3 protein: CASSYRLVSHGELFF. Written as DNA, the CDR3 is TGTGCCAGCAGTTACCGACTAGTCAGCCACGGGGAGCTGTTTTTT.

This clonotype was recorded a few times. The V call is TRBV6-2 or TRBV6-3, the J call TRBJ2-1, with 9 nucleotides matching TRBD2. The trim removed 3 bases at V and 2 bases at J, leaving 5 bases unmatched. From germline, CDR1 is MNHEY and CDR2 SVGEGT. The CDR3 is 16 residues long. CDR3 sequence (DNA): TGTGCCAGCAGTTATGGCGGGAGGGCCGCCTACAATGAGCAGTTCTTC. Encoded protein: CASSYGGRAAYNEQFF.

The chain links TRBV20-1 to TRBJ1-2; D uncertain. The ends were cut back, 0 bases at V and 3 bases at J, with 14 bases in the middle. The germline V gene encodes CDR1 DFQATT and CDR2 SNEGSKA (reference sequence). CDR3 length equals 15 residues. CDR3 nucleotide sequence: TGCAGTGCTAGAGATGGCACTGCGACGGACTATGGCTACACCTTC. It specifies CSARDGTATDYGYTF.

This clonotype was observed a handful of times. The rearrangement joins TRBV11-2 to TRBJ2-7, with 10 bases that match TRBD2. CDR1 and CDR2 from the germline V gene are SGHAT and FQNNGV. The CDR3 is made up of 17 amino acids. Unmatched junction bases numbered 5, after V lost 0 bases and J lost 0 bases. This CDR3 is CASSLDLLAGVSYEQYF. The CDR3 nucleotides are TGTGCCAGCAGCTTAGATCTCCTAGCGGGAGTCTCCTACGAGCAGTACTTC.